This T cell receptor (beta chain) emerged from a study of T cell repertoires in cytomegalovirus infection. Trimming shortened V by 2 bases and J by 2 bases, and 5 bases separated the two germline ends. Germline-derived CDR1 and CDR2 are MNHEY and SMNVEV (reference sequence). This CDR3 is built from 13 residues. Each CDR3 protein gets one entry after TCRdb re-called the reads with MiXCR. The sample has more than 650,000 distinct CDR3 sequences; less than 40% are singletons. The V call is TRBV27, the J call TRBJ2-3, with D unclear. Sequencing was carried out using PBMCs. The receptor was derived from a human donor in good health (CMV status not recorded). Some clones in this sample may be carry-over from other donors' samples. The CDR3 spells CASSLMHTDTQYF. CDR3 coding DNA: TGTGCCAGCAGTTTAATGCACACAGATACGCAGTATTTT.